This TCR beta chain was recovered during a study of somatic mutations in cytotoxic T cells in rheumatoid arthritis. Generated by immunoSEQ multiplex PCR, the TCRdb table keeps only in-frame clones and is missing some. The data hold about 6,400 clones, with roughly 76% observed a single time. Concerning this clone: Its antigen is not known.

Study results and caveats: Of about 60 patients, seven or eight had a largest CD8+ clone that exceeded 20% of CD8+ cells.

J lost 6 bases, V lost 5 bases, and 7 bases had no gene match. The length of the CDR3 is 15 residues. Germline lookup yields CDR1 SGHTA and CDR2 FQGNSA. The sequenced material came from CD8+ T cells sorted from blood. The chain carries TRBV7-2 and TRBJ2-1; 10 bases align to TRBD2. The receptor's source is a woman in her forties or fifties in good health. The CDR3, as DNA: TGTGCCAGCAGCCCGGGGAGCGGGGGGGGCAATGAGCAGTTCTTC. Translating it yields CASSPGSGGGNEQFF.